This T cell receptor (beta chain) was recorded in a study of naive and memory T cell subsets. Study-level findings and limits: From naive to CM, EM and EMRA, diversity decreased and Gini increased.

Germline V gives CDR1 SGHAT, CDR2 FQDESV (reference sequence). The CDR3 sequence is 13 residues long. Trimming removed 4 bases at V and 4 bases at J, with 9 bases between. Both TRBC1 and TRBC2 were covered by a beta constant-region primer of two equimolar oligonucleotides. Four rounds of PCR amplified the ligated cDNA using nested alpha and beta constant-region primers plus SP2. A 12-nucleotide UMI and the SP2 primer were added to the cDNA 3' end by oligonucleotide ligation. TCRdb analysed the UMI-ligation and nested PCR reads with MiXCR anew, one entry per CDR3 protein. The profile shows 120,000 or so distinct CDR3 sequences, 30% to 45% of them singletons. From the second PCR step, alpha and beta chains were amplified apart. This clonotype was counted a few times. Its antigen remains unknown.

The genes are TRBV11-1 and TRBJ2-3, with unresolved D. This TCR was sampled from a human donor in good health. Input material: central memory CD4+ T cells from blood. CDR3 loop: CASSSWGSDTQYF. The CDR3 DNA sequence: TGTGCCAGCAGCTCCTGGGGATCAGATACGCAGTATTTT.